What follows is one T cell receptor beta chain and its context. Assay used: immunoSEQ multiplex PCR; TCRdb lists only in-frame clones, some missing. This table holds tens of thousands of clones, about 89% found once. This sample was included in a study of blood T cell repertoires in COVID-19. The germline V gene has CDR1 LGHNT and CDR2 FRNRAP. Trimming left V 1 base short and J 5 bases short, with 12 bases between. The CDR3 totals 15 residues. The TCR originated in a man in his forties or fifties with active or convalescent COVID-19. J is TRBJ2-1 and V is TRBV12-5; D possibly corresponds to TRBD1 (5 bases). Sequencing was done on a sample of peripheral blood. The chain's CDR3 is CASGLGQTRNNEQFF. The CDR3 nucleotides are TGTGCTAGTGGTTTGGGACAGACCAGAAACAATGAGCAGTTCTTC.